These 23 T cell receptor beta chains originate from one sample sequenced in a study of T cell clonotyping in hematopoietic cell transplantation. Produced via immunoSEQ multiplex PCR; TCRdb's table is partial and in-frame only. The table lists about 110 clones, roughly 80% of them singletons, with 34% in the top ten. Sequenced material: PBMCs, taken 100 days after allogeneic stem cell transplant. The receptor source for this set is a male patient aged 25-45 years who had an allogeneic stem cell transplant, so T cells may come from the graft donor. Some clones in this sample may be carry-over from other donors' samples.

This clone was observed a single time. Germline and junction disagree at one end, which may indicate a read error. The rearrangement uses TRBV19 and TRBJ2-2, with D possibly being TRBD2 (5 bases). The CDR3 extends over 15 amino acids. The germline gives CDR1 LNHDA, CDR2 SQIVND (reference sequence). For the CDR3, the DNA is TGTGCCAGTACCGCATGGGGAGAGAACACCGGGAAGCTGTTTTTT. It translates to CASTAWGENTGKLFF.

The chain recombines TRBV18 with TRBJ2-1, with 12 positions matching TRBD2. Germline loops: CDR1 KGHSH, CDR2 LQKENI. The CDR3 is 16 residues long. Unmatched junction bases numbered 10, after V lost 6 bases and J lost 7 bases. The CDR3 DNA is TGTGCCAGCTCGCCCCTAGCGGGAGGGGAGGTAAATGAGCAGTTCTTC. Amino acid sequence: CASSPLAGGEVNEQFF.

The chain is built from TRBV5-8 and TRBJ1-1, with D unclear. Germline V gene lookup returns CDR1 SGHTS and CDR2 YDEGEE. The CDR3 is 13 residues long. V was clipped by 7 bases and J by 3 bases, with 13 bases between them. In DNA form, the CDR3 reads TGTGCCAGCCCCTTAGGACTCTACACTGAAGCTTTCTTT. Translating it yields CASPLGLYTEAFF.

The V gene is TRBV11-1, the J gene TRBJ1-1; 9 bases are shared with TRBD1. CDR3 length: 14 amino acids. The germline V gene encodes CDR1 SGHAT and CDR2 FQDESV (reference sequence). The J segment lost 9 bases and the V segment lost 1 base, leaving 6 bases of the junction unmatched. CDR3 protein: CASSLEGTGFQAFF. Written as DNA, the CDR3 is TGTGCCAGCAGCTTAGAGGGGACAGGGTTTCAAGCTTTCTTT. The whole variable domain, remainder taken from reference TRBV11-1 and TRBJ1-1, is EAEVAQSPRYKITEKSQAVAFWCDPISGHATLYWYRQILGQGPELLVQFQDESVVDDSQLPKDRFSAERLKGVDSTLKIQPAELGDSAMYLCASSLEGTGFQAFFGQGTRLTVV.

This chain joins TRBV28 and TRBJ2-4; 7 bases are a match to TRBD1. The CDR3 contains 14 residues. Germline V gene sequence: CDR1 MDHEN, CDR2 SYDVKM. The V segment lost 4 bases and the J segment 6 bases; nucleotides outside the gene matches: 6. CDR3 residues: CASSWWTGGNIQYF. The CDR3 DNA sequence: TGTGCCAGCAGTTGGTGGACAGGCGGAAACATTCAGTACTTC.

The chain recombines TRBV20-1 with TRBJ1-6; D remains unclear. With 4 bases removed from V and 17 bases from J, the gap between germline ends came to 15 bases. Germline loops: CDR1 DFQATT, CDR2 SNEGSKA (reference sequence). The CDR3 is made up of 11 amino acids. The CDR3, as DNA: TGCAGTGCTAAGGACGGCAGGCTTATCCACTTT. It yields the protein CSAKDGRLIHF.

This chain connects TRBV10-3 to TRBJ1-2, with D uncertain. The CDR3 is 14 residues long. V was shortened by 4 bases and J by 1 base, with 10 bases between the two germline ends. Germline values: CDR1 ENHRY, CDR2 SYGVKD. The CDR3 loop reads CAISVLPVNYGYTF. CDR3 bases: TGTGCCATCAGTGTTCTTCCCGTTAACTATGGCTACACCTTC.

V is TRBV6-5 and J is TRBJ1-2; D uncertain. There are 15 residues in the CDR3. Trimming removed 2 bases at V and 1 base at J, with 11 bases between. Germline V gene data show CDR1 as MNHEY and CDR2 as SVGAGI. The CDR3 DNA sequence: TGTGCCAGCAGTTACCCTTTAGGCAGTAACTATGGCTACACCTTC. It yields the protein CASSYPLGSNYGYTF.

This clone was seen once. The chain recombines TRBV6-5 with TRBJ1-2; TRBD1 aligns across 8 bases. In germline, CDR1 is MNHEY, CDR2 SVGAGI. CDR3 size: 15 residues. V was clipped by 2 bases and J by 6 bases; unmatched bases: 8. CDR3 sequence: CASSYQGQGINGYTF. In nucleotides, the CDR3 is TGTGCCAGCAGTTACCAAGGACAGGGAATTAATGGCTACACCTTC.

This chain uses TRBV2 with TRBJ1-2; D remains ambiguous. Trimming took 2 bases from V and 3 from J, leaving 7 bases between them. This CDR3 region has 13 residues. Germline V CDR1 and CDR2: SNHLY, FYNNEI. CDR3: CASSENSYYGYTF. CDR3 DNA sequence: TGTGCCAGCAGTGAAAACAGCTACTATGGCTACACCTTC.

The chain couples TRBV2 to TRBJ1-3; D is ambiguous. Trimming pared 7 bases from V and 4 bases from J, leaving 8 bases between. The CDR3 spans 12 residues. Germline V gene sequence: CDR1 SNHLY, CDR2 FYNNEI. The CDR3 DNA is TGTGCCAGCACCCAGTCCGGAAACACCATATATTTT. It specifies CASTQSGNTIYF.

With respect to this clone: The junction differs from germline at one of its ends, possibly a read error. The chain joins TRBV6-5 to TRBJ1-2; TRBD1 matches at 8 bases. The CDR3 has 15 amino acids. In germline, CDR1 is MNHEY, CDR2 SVGAGI. The CDR3 nucleotides read TGTGCCGGCAGTTACCAAGGACAGGGAATTAATGGCTACACCTTC. This translates into CAGSYQGQGINGYTF.

The V gene is TRBV29-1, the J gene TRBJ1-1; D gene unclear. The CDR3 consists of 12 residues. V was pared by 6 bases and J by 2 bases, with 10 bases between. Germline lookup yields CDR1 SQVTM and CDR2 ANQGSEA. The CDR3 region is CSVRTGNTEAFF. In nucleotides, the CDR3 is TGCAGCGTCCGGACGGGCAACACTGAAGCTTTCTTT.

The chain carries TRBV5-1 and TRBJ1-1, with D possibly TRBD1 on 5 matching bases. V was pared by 6 bases and J by 5 bases, with 14 bases between. Germline CDR1 is SGHRS and CDR2 is YFSETQ. This CDR3 has 13 amino acids. In nucleotides, the CDR3 is TGCGCCAGCACGGCAGGGACCCTAACTGAAGCTTTCTTT. Amino acids: CASTAGTLTEAFF.

The rearrangement joins TRBV4-3 to TRBJ1-4; tentative D call: TRBD1 (5 bases). The CDR3 loop spans 15 amino acids. Germline CDR1 is LGHNA and CDR2 is YSLEER. Trimming took 2 bases from V and 8 from J, leaving 15 bases between them. The CDR3: CASSQRATAAEKLFF. The CDR3 DNA is TGCGCCAGCAGCCAAAGAGCGACAGCCGCAGAAAAACTGTTTTTT.

V and J are TRBV7-8 and TRBJ1-4, with D uncertain. The V gene lost 1 base and the J gene lost 7 bases, with 13 bases spanning the gap. The CDR3 contains 15 residues. CDR1 SGHVS and CDR2 FQNEAQ come from the germline V gene. In nucleotides, the CDR3 is TGTGCCAGCAGCTTAGAAGGAACACGTGGTGAAAAACTGTTTTTT. Translating it yields CASSLEGTRGEKLFF.

The chain combines TRBV5-1 with TRBJ2-3; no reliable D call. Trimming removed 0 bases at V and 2 bases at J, with 16 bases between. From germline, CDR1 is SGHRS and CDR2 YFSETQ. The CDR3 length is 17 residues. CDR3 bases: TGCGCCAGCAGCTTGGCACTGGATTCGGGTAACACAGATACGCAGTATTTT. This encodes CASSLALDSGNTDTQYF.

The chain carries TRBV4-2 and TRBJ2-7; 8 bases match TRBD2. The CDR3 covers 15 residues. Germline lookup yields CDR1 LGHNA and CDR2 YNFKEQ. V was pared by 2 bases and J by 2 bases, with 5 bases of the junction left unmatched. CDR3 protein: CASSQSAGDTYEQYF. Here the CDR3 DNA reads TGTGCCAGCAGCCAATCAGCGGGGGATACCTACGAGCAGTACTTC.

With respect to this clone: Other nucleotide sequences from this sample produce the same CDR3. This sequence joins TRBV19 and TRBJ2-1; D gene ambiguous. CDR1 LNHDA and CDR2 SQIVND come from the germline V gene (reference sequence). V lost 1 base to trimming and J lost 5 bases, with 12 bases between them. The CDR3 extends over 15 amino acids. CDR3 sequence (DNA): TGTGCCAGTAGTATAGGACCCCTCGAGAACAATGAGCAGTTCTTC. Residues: CASSIGPLENNEQFF.

V gene TRBV21-1 combines with J gene TRBJ1-1. TRBV21-1 is recorded as a pseudogene. The CDR3 sequence is 16 residues long. CDR3 DNA sequence: TGTGCCAGCAGGCCCCCTTTAGCCACAATTCGCACTGAAGCTTTCTTT. It yields the protein CASRPPLATIRTEAFF.

The table lists this clone with a few counts. The chain is built from TRBV6-6 and TRBJ2-1, with 9 bases aligning to TRBD2. This CDR3 is 13 amino acids long. The ends lost 8 bases at V and 6 bases at J; junction bases unmatched: 5. Germline CDR1 MNHNY, CDR2 SVGAGI (reference sequence). CDR3 loop: CASGLAGPNEQFF. CDR3 nucleotides: TGTGCCAGCGGGCTAGCGGGACCCAATGAGCAGTTCTTC.

The chain couples TRBV9 to TRBJ2-7, with 10 bases that match TRBD1. Per germline, CDR1 SGDLS and CDR2 YYNGEE. The CDR3 sequence is 13 residues long. The V segment lost 5 bases and the J segment 2 bases; nucleotides outside the gene matches: 1. In DNA, the CDR3 is TGTGCCAGCAGTGGACAGGGGGCCTACGAGCAGTACTTC. It translates to CASSGQGAYEQYF. Variable domain in full (rest from reference TRBV9 and TRBJ2-7): DSGVTQTPKHLITATGQRVTLRCSPRSGDLSVYWYQQSLDQGLQFLIQYYNGEERAKGNILERFSAQQFPDLHSELNLSSLELGDSALYFCASSGQGAYEQYFGPGTRLTVT.

The genes are TRBV4-2 and TRBJ2-2; 9 bases agree with TRBD2. V lost 4 bases, J lost 2 bases, and 5 bases stayed unmatched. CDR3 length: 16 amino acids. The germline V gene encodes CDR1 LGHNA and CDR2 YNFKEQ. This chain's CDR3 is CASSLWTSANTGELFF. CDR3 DNA: TGTGCCAGCAGCCTGTGGACTAGCGCAAACACCGGGGAGCTGTTTTTT.